Below, 28 T cell receptor beta chains from the same sample are listed, as sequenced in a study of T-cell reconstitution after alpha-beta-depleted transplantation in children. During its preparation, the TCRbeta library received unique molecular identifiers. TCRdb recomputed calls from the PCR reads with MiXCR, one row per CDR3 protein. The repertoire has 250,000 or so distinct CDR3 sequences, 20% to 30% of them found once; the top ten carry about 5%. The sequenced sample was PBMCs, mostly from graft donor cells, obtained 360 days after TCRalphabeta/CD19-depleted stem cell transplant. The receptor source for this set is a female patient between 2 and 15 years old who had a stem cell transplant for congenital amegakaryocytic thrombocytopenia, so the T cells may come from the graft donor.

A few counts support this clonotype. CDR3 sequence: CASSLREQSYDNEQFF. In DNA, the CDR3 is TGCGCCAGCAGCTTAAGGGAGCAGAGCTACGACAATGAGCAGTTCTTC. The rearrangement uses TRBV5-1 and TRBJ2-1, with D perhaps TRBD2 (5 bases). The germline V gene encodes CDR1 SGHRS and CDR2 YFSETQ. The CDR3 runs to 16 residues. V shed 2 bases and J shed 5 bases, with 17 bases lying between them.

This clonotype was found a few times. The chain links TRBV7-8 to TRBJ2-3; 7 nucleotides line up with TRBD1. The germline V gene has CDR1 SGHVS and CDR2 FQNEAQ. The junction had 9 bases not matched to a gene; V was cut back by 1 base and J by 2 bases. The CDR3 is 17 residues long. The CDR3, as DNA: TGTGCCAGCAGCTTAGTGGCCGACAGGGAGTTCACAGATACGCAGTATTTT. Amino acid sequence: CASSLVADREFTDTQYF.

The chain joins TRBV5-4 to TRBJ2-1; D perhaps matches TRBD2 (6 bases). The V end was cut by 4 bases, the J end by 0 bases, with 17 bases between. The CDR3 is 17 amino acids. Germline CDR1 is SGHNT and CDR2 is YYREEE (reference sequence). The CDR3 nucleotides are TGTGCCAGCAGCACCAGATCTGACGGGAGCTCCTACAATGAGCAGTTCTTC. Encoded protein: CASSTRSDGSSYNEQFF.

This CDR3 is CASSPAGPGGTDTQYF. In DNA form, the CDR3 reads TGCGCCAGCAGCCCGGCTGGGCCCGGGGGGACAGATACGCAGTATTTT. The chain combines TRBV5-1 with TRBJ2-3; TRBD2 matches 7 bases. This CDR3 has 16 residues. V shed 4 bases, J shed 3 bases, and the junction held 11 bases outside the gene matches. CDR1 and CDR2 from the germline V gene are SGHRS and YFSETQ. Using reference TRBV5-1 and TRBJ2-3 for the parts outside the CDR3, the full variable domain is KAGVTQTPRYLIKTRGQQVTLSCSPISGHRSVSWYQQTPGQGLQFLFEYFSETQRNKGNFPGRFSGRQFSNSRSEMNVSTLELGDSALYLCASSPAGPGGTDTQYFGPGTRLTVL.

In its sample, this clonotype was seen many times. CDR3 bases: TGTGCCAGCAGTTACGGACTAGCGGGTGGCTTGGAGCAGTACTTC. Translation gives CASSYGLAGGLEQYF. The chain has TRBV12-3 or TRBV12-4 and TRBJ2-7; 11 positions match TRBD2. V was pared by 4 bases and J by 7 bases, with 9 bases of the junction left unmatched. The CDR3 loop spans 15 amino acids.

This clonotype was counted between two and nine times. The V gene is TRBV12-3 or TRBV12-4, the J gene TRBJ2-3, with 14 nucleotides matching TRBD2. The CDR3 runs to 18 residues. V was clipped by 6 bases and J by 0 bases; unmatched bases: 8. The CDR3 loop is CASSRRTSGGLSTDTQYF. CDR3 in DNA: TGTGCCAGCAGCCGAAGGACTAGCGGGGGGCTTAGCACAGATACGCAGTATTTT.

The chain has TRBV12-3 or TRBV12-4 and TRBJ2-7; D call uncertain. The germline V and J ends were trimmed by 5 bases and 3 bases, with 11 bases remaining between them. The CDR3 totals 13 residues. CDR3 in DNA: TGTGCCAGCAGTCACGGTTCGGACTACGAGCAGTACTTC. Residues: CASSHGSDYEQYF.

Only one count was recorded for this clonotype. The chain uses TRBV12-3 or TRBV12-4 and TRBJ2-1; TRBD2 aligns across 12 bases. The V and J ends lost 6 bases and 14 bases, in that order; junction bases with no gene match: 11. The CDR3 runs to 14 residues. The CDR3 is CASSRTSGIMGEFF. CDR3 in DNA: TGTGCCAGCAGCCGGACTAGCGGGATAATGGGGGAGTTCTTC.

This sequence joins TRBV7-9 and TRBJ2-7; TRBD1 aligns across 10 bases. The trim removed 3 bases at V and 6 bases at J, leaving 11 bases unmatched. This CDR3 region has 16 residues. Germline V lookup: CDR1 SEHNR, CDR2 FQNEAQ (reference sequence). This CDR3 reads CASSFPPGTGAGEQYF. The CDR3 nucleotides are TGTGCCAGCAGCTTTCCCCCCGGGACAGGGGCTGGCGAGCAGTACTTC.

This clonotype has just a few counts. V gene TRBV12-3 or TRBV12-4 combines with J gene TRBJ2-3; D remains unclear. V lost 2 bases to trimming and J lost 0 bases, with 15 bases between them. The length of the CDR3 is 17 residues. For the CDR3, the DNA is TGTGCCAGCAGTTTAAATACGGTTTTTTCTAGCACAGATACGCAGTATTTT. Protein: CASSLNTVFSSTDTQYF.

This rearrangement joins TRBV6-5 to TRBJ1-4, with D perhaps TRBD1 (6 bases). The germline CDR1 and CDR2 sequences are MNHEY and SVGAGI. The ends were cut back, 2 bases at V and 5 bases at J, with 6 bases in the middle. The CDR3 runs to 13 residues. The CDR3, as DNA: TGTGCCAGCAGTTACCAGGGGAATGAAAAACTGTTTTTT. It yields the protein CASSYQGNEKLFF.

This clonotype occurred a few times. The chain is built from TRBV5-1 and TRBJ2-1; D ambiguous. Germline-derived CDR1 and CDR2 are SGHRS and YFSETQ. The V end was cut by 2 bases, the J end by 0 bases, with 15 bases between. The CDR3 covers 17 residues. CDR3 sequence reads: CASSLYIGRSSYNEQFF. The CDR3 nucleotides read TGCGCCAGCAGCTTATACATTGGACGTAGCTCCTACAATGAGCAGTTCTTC.

J is TRBJ1-5 and V is TRBV28; 10 bases line up with TRBD1. The CDR3 is made up of 18 amino acids. CDR1 is MDHEN and CDR2 is SYDVKM in the germline V gene. V was clipped by 7 bases and J by 2 bases; unmatched bases: 14. The CDR3 reads CASTWPPGTGAGNQPQHF. The CDR3, as DNA: TGTGCCAGCACCTGGCCTCCCGGGACAGGGGCAGGCAATCAGCCCCAGCATTTT.

The chain joins TRBV5-1 to TRBJ2-1, with 10 bases fitting TRBD2. The CDR3 runs to 16 residues. CDR1 is SGHRS, CDR2 YFSETQ, per germline. The V segment lost 4 bases and the J segment 2 bases; nucleotides outside the gene matches: 6. CDR3 nucleotide sequence: TGCGCCAGCAGCATTAGGACTAGCGGAACCTACAATGAGCAGTTCTTC. It specifies CASSIRTSGTYNEQFF.

This clonotype has only a few counts. The rearrangement uses TRBV7-2 and TRBJ2-7; D may be TRBD2 (5 bases). This CDR3 spans 16 amino acids. V was pared by 1 base and J by 2 bases, with 15 bases between. Germline V gene data show CDR1 as SGHTA and CDR2 as FQGNSA. CDR3 nucleotides: TGTGCCAGCAGCTTAGATGGGAGCGCCTTTACCTACGAGCAGTACTTC. Encoded protein: CASSLDGSAFTYEQYF.

This clonotype was detected ten times or more. The V call is TRBV4-3, the J call TRBJ2-1; D gene unclear. Germline loops: CDR1 LGHNA, CDR2 YSLEER. This CDR3 contains 14 residues. Trimming took 0 bases from V and 6 from J, leaving 9 bases between them. Here the CDR3 reads CASSQEGFGNEQFF. The CDR3 bases are TGCGCCAGCAGCCAAGAGGGGTTCGGCAATGAGCAGTTCTTC.

This clonotype was observed many times. The gene calls are TRBV4-1 and TRBJ2-7; perhaps TRBD2 as D (6 bases). Germline V gives CDR1 MGHRA, CDR2 YSYEKL. The CDR3 runs to 15 residues. The V and J ends lost 3 bases and 7 bases respectively, with 19 bases between them. The CDR3 DNA follows: TGCGCCAGCAGCCACCACAAACTAGCTTTGGTGGAGCAGTACTTC. As protein: CASSHHKLALVEQYF.

J is TRBJ1-3 and V is TRBV3-1; possible D gene TRBD1, 6 bases. Trimming stripped 4 bases from V and 4 bases from J, with 17 bases between. The CDR3 totals 16 residues. Germline V gives CDR1 LGHDT, CDR2 YNNKEL (reference sequence). CDR3 in DNA: TGTGCCAGCAGCCCATATCACAGGGTCTCCGGAAACACCATATATTTT. Protein sequence: CASSPYHRVSGNTIYF.

This clonotype was recorded at least ten times. The chain uses TRBV5-5 and TRBJ2-7; a possible D gene is TRBD1 (6 bases). From germline, CDR1 is SGHKS and CDR2 YYEKEE (reference sequence). The CDR3 is 18 amino acids. V dropped 2 bases and J dropped 4 bases, with 25 bases sitting between them. The CDR3 sequence: CASSFPSKWTDPSYEQYF. The CDR3 coding sequence is TGTGCCAGCAGCTTTCCCTCCAAATGGACAGACCCTTCATACGAGCAGTACTTC.

This clonotype was detected ten times or more. CDR3 nucleotides: TGTGCCAGCAGCTTTGGGCTTGCGGAAAACATTCAGTACTTC. It is translated as CASSFGLAENIQYF. The chain recombines TRBV11-2 with TRBJ2-4; D gene ambiguous. The germline gives CDR1 SGHAT, CDR2 FQNNGV. The CDR3 is 14 residues long. Trimming took off 3 bases at V and 5 bases at J, with 11 bases between the two ends.

This clonotype occurred a few times. The CDR3 sequence is CASHRRPSGQETQYF. The CDR3 coding sequence is TGCGCCAGCCACCGCCGGCCGTCAGGCCAAGAGACCCAGTACTTC. The V and J genes are TRBV5-1 and TRBJ2-5; D uncertain. This CDR3 has 15 amino acids. Per germline, CDR1 SGHRS and CDR2 YFSETQ. V was cut by 7 bases and J by 1 base, with 17 bases left in between.

The chain couples TRBV12-3 or TRBV12-4 to TRBJ2-3; no clear D gene. The CDR3 runs 13 residues. V was pared by 8 bases and J by 0 bases, with 9 bases between. The CDR3 here is CASRPTSTDTQYF. DNA for the CDR3: TGTGCCAGCCGTCCCACTAGCACAGATACGCAGTATTTT.

V and J are TRBV4-3 and TRBJ2-1; D perhaps matches TRBD2 (5 bases). The germline V gene encodes CDR1 LGHNA and CDR2 YSLEER. The length of the CDR3 is 15 residues. The ends were cut back, 0 bases at V and 7 bases at J, with 13 bases in the middle. The CDR3 nucleotides are TGCGCCAGCAGCCAAGATTGGACTTCGTGGAATGAGCAGTTCTTC. This sequence encodes CASSQDWTSWNEQFF.

This clonotype was picked up one time. The chain has TRBV5-1 and TRBJ2-7; tentatively, D is TRBD1 (5 bases). V lost 5 bases and J lost 2, with 17 bases in between. This CDR3 has 15 residues. Germline-derived CDR1 and CDR2 are SGHRS and YFSETQ. The CDR3 spells CASSSSQGGTYEQYF. The CDR3, as DNA: TGCGCCAGCAGTTCCTCGCAGGGTGGCACCTACGAGCAGTACTTC. Based on the CDR3 plus reference TRBV5-1 and TRBJ2-7, the full variable domain is KAGVTQTPRYLIKTRGQQVTLSCSPISGHRSVSWYQQTPGQGLQFLFEYFSETQRNKGNFPGRFSGRQFSNSRSEMNVSTLELGDSALYLCASSSSQGGTYEQYFGPGTRLTVT.

The sample holds many counts of this clonotype. The chain uses TRBV28 and TRBJ2-3; D is uncertain. V dropped 3 bases and J dropped 2 bases, with 18 bases sitting between them. The CDR3 consists of 17 residues. In germline, CDR1 is MDHEN, CDR2 SYDVKM. CDR3: CASSFLLVNLPTDTQYF. DNA for the CDR3: TGTGCCAGCAGTTTTCTGCTAGTTAACCTCCCCACAGATACGCAGTATTTT. Using reference TRBV28 and TRBJ2-3 for the parts outside the CDR3, the full variable domain is DVKVTQSSRYLVKRTGEKVFLECVQDMDHENMFWYRQDPGLGLRLIYFSYDVKMKEKGDIPEGYSVSREKKERFSLILESASTNQTSMYLCASSFLLVNLPTDTQYFGPGTRLTVL.

This clonotype was found once. The rearrangement links TRBV12-3 or TRBV12-4 to TRBJ1-1; no definite D call. The length of the CDR3 is 13 residues. The V end was cut by 6 bases, the J end by 1 base, with 9 bases between. The CDR3 region has the DNA TGTGCCAGCAGCGGACCAGCGAACACTGAAGCTTTCTTT. This sequence encodes CASSGPANTEAFF.

The chain couples TRBV9 to TRBJ2-7, with D tentatively TRBD1 (5 bases). The length of the CDR3 is 14 residues. Germline V lookup: CDR1 SGDLS, CDR2 YYNGEE. Trimming shortened V by 2 bases and J by 1 base, and 10 bases separated the two germline ends. The CDR3 nucleotides read TGTGCCAGCAGCGTTTCTCAGGGATCCTACGAGCAGTACTTC. As protein: CASSVSQGSYEQYF. The full variable domain, rest sourced from reference TRBV9 and TRBJ2-7, is DSGVTQTPKHLITATGQRVTLRCSPRSGDLSVYWYQQSLDQGLQFLIQYYNGEERAKGNILERFSAQQFPDLHSELNLSSLELGDSALYFCASSVSQGSYEQYFGPGTRLTVT.

The chain couples TRBV11-3 to TRBJ2-7; D might be TRBD2 (6 bases). Per the germline V gene, CDR1 is SGHNT and CDR2 is YENEEA. There are 13 residues in the CDR3. V shed 2 bases and J shed 5 bases, with 10 bases lying between them. The CDR3 nucleotides read TGTGCCAGCAGCTTACAGGCGGGACACGAGCAGTACTTC. It is translated as CASSLQAGHEQYF.